A single sample is the source of the 21 T cell receptor beta chains below, sequenced in a study of T-cell reconstitution after alpha-beta-depleted transplantation in children. The TCRbeta library incorporated unique molecular identifiers. Each CDR3 protein gets one entry after TCRdb re-called the PCR reads with MiXCR. The table includes nearly 250,000 distinct CDR3 sequences, 7.5% to 9.5% detected once. The specimen comprised PBMCs, mostly from graft donor cells, sampled 180 days after TCRalphabeta/CD19-depleted stem cell transplant. The receptors derive from a male patient younger than 18 who had a stem cell transplant for acute lymphoblastic leukemia, so the T cells may come from the graft donor.

This clonotype was recorded at least ten times. The genes are TRBV3-1 and TRBJ2-6; 9 bases are shared with TRBD1. Germline values: CDR1 LGHDT, CDR2 YNNKEL (reference sequence). Trimming cost V 4 bases and J 2 bases; bases outside gene matches: 6. The CDR3 spans 17 residues. CDR3 in DNA: TGTGCCAGCAGCCGGCGGACAGGGGCGACTGGGGCCAACGTCCTGACTTTC. This gives the protein CASSRRTGATGANVLTF.

A word on this clonotype: This could be a read error, since a much larger clone is one nucleotide away. The V gene is TRBV5-1, the J gene TRBJ2-3; TRBD2 matches 7 bases. This CDR3 has 15 residues. The germline CDR1 and CDR2 sequences are SGHRS and YFSETQ. The CDR3 nucleotides read TGCGCCAGCAGCTTGGAGGGACGCGGGGGAGATATGCAGTATTTT. Its protein is CASSLEGRGGDMQYF.

A few counts support this clonotype. The chain recombines TRBV28 with TRBJ2-7, with 8 bases fitting TRBD2. Germline V gene data show CDR1 as MDHEN and CDR2 as SYDVKM. V lost 5 bases, J lost 0 bases, and 6 bases stayed unmatched. The CDR3 sequence is 15 residues long. The CDR3 region is CASSPQLAVSYEQYF. CDR3 coding DNA: TGTGCCAGCAGTCCCCAACTAGCGGTCTCCTACGAGCAGTACTTC.

Ten or more counts support this clonotype. V usage is TRBV4-3 and J usage is TRBJ2-7; possibly TRBD1 for D (5 bases). Per germline, CDR1 LGHNA and CDR2 YSLEER. The CDR3 has 15 amino acids. The V end was cut by 1 base, the J end by 6 bases, with 16 bases between. This chain's CDR3 is CASSQGAPTGGEQYF. The CDR3 region has the DNA TGCGCCAGCAGCCAAGGTGCCCCCACAGGCGGCGAGCAGTACTTC.

V is TRBV6-1 and J is TRBJ2-7; D uncertain. This CDR3 has 13 amino acids. Per germline, CDR1 MNHNS and CDR2 SASEGT. V was trimmed by 5 bases and J by 0 bases, leaving 8 bases between them. The CDR3 DNA reads TGTGCCAGCAGTCGACTGGGCTCCTACGAGCAGTACTTC. Encoded protein: CASSRLGSYEQYF.

This clonotype came up many times. The V call is TRBV12-3 or TRBV12-4, the J call TRBJ2-7; TRBD1 matches 7 bases. The J segment lost 2 bases and the V segment lost 4 bases, leaving 2 bases of the junction unmatched. There are 13 residues in the CDR3. CDR3 protein: CASSWDRAYEQYF. CDR3 DNA sequence: TGTGCCAGCAGTTGGGACAGAGCCTACGAGCAGTACTTC.

This clonotype has at least ten counts. The chain recombines TRBV5-1 with TRBJ2-7; D uncertain. There are 14 residues in the CDR3. Germline V gene data show CDR1 as SGHRS and CDR2 as YFSETQ. Deletions cut 0 bases from V and 1 base from J, with 8 bases between. The CDR3 is CASSLVTVSYEQYF. CDR3 in DNA: TGCGCCAGCAGCTTGGTCACAGTTTCCTACGAGCAGTACTTC.

The table lists this clonotype with many counts. The CDR3 sequence: CSADGQGAYEQYF. The DNA for the CDR3 is TGCAGTGCTGACGGACAGGGGGCATACGAGCAGTACTTC. The rearrangement uses TRBV20-1 and TRBJ2-7, with 11 bases that match TRBD1. This CDR3 is 13 amino acids long. CDR1 and CDR2 from the germline V gene are DFQATT and SNEGSKA (reference sequence). V gave up 5 bases and J gave up 4 bases; unmatched junction bases: 4.

This clonotype has a count of ten or more. This chain links TRBV21-1 with TRBJ1-2. TRBV21-1 counts as a pseudogene. The CDR3 has 14 amino acids. CDR3 residues: CASSKGRVLWGYTF. The CDR3 DNA sequence: TGTGCCAGCAGCAAAGGAAGGGTGCTATGGGGCTACACCTTC.

This clonotype was observed many times. V and J are TRBV5-1 and TRBJ1-5; D ambiguous. The CDR3 spans 15 residues. CDR1 and CDR2 from the germline V gene are SGHRS and YFSETQ. V lost 5 bases and J lost 3, with 15 bases in between. CDR3 in amino acids: CASRAQVGVNQPQHF. For the CDR3, the DNA is TGCGCCAGCAGAGCGCAGGTAGGCGTCAATCAGCCCCAGCATTTT.

This clonotype has at least ten counts. The rearrangement joins TRBV4-3 to TRBJ2-5, with D possibly matching TRBD2 (7 bases). This CDR3 is 16 amino acids long. Germline V gene sequence: CDR1 LGHNA, CDR2 YSLEER. Trimming shortened V by 1 base and J by 4 bases, and 16 bases separated the two germline ends. Written as DNA, the CDR3 is TGCGCCAGCAGCCAAGTAGGGGGGGGGGCCGGAGAGACCCAGTACTTC. Translated: CASSQVGGGAGETQYF.

This clonotype was found many times. The chain has TRBV10-3 and TRBJ1-1, with unresolved D. Trimming pared 7 bases from V and 2 bases from J, leaving 11 bases between. The V gene's germline CDR1 is ENHRY and CDR2 SYGVKD. The CDR3 has 13 residues. CDR3 DNA sequence: TGTGCCATCACCCCAGGCCAAAACACTGAAGCTTTCTTT. It translates to CAITPGQNTEAFF.

This clonotype was picked up many times. The rearrangement uses TRBV7-7 and TRBJ2-5; 9 positions agree with TRBD1. Germline loops: CDR1 SSHAT, CDR2 FNYEAQ (reference sequence). V gave up 2 bases and J gave up 1 base; unmatched junction bases: 2. CDR3 length equals 15 residues. CDR3 in DNA: TGTGCCAGCAGCTTAACAGGGGGCTCCCAAGAGACCCAGTACTTC. Protein: CASSLTGGSQETQYF.

This clonotype has a count of ten or more. The chain joins TRBV28 to TRBJ1-2; no clear D. V lost 6 bases to trimming and J lost 8 bases, with 13 bases between them. The CDR3 is 12 residues long. The germline gives CDR1 MDHEN, CDR2 SYDVKM. The CDR3, as DNA: TGTGCCAGCAGCCCCGCGAGCTACGGCTACACCTTC. It specifies CASSPASYGYTF.

This clonotype has ten or more counts. V is TRBV5-1 and J is TRBJ1-5; D unclear. Germline V gene data show CDR1 as SGHRS and CDR2 as YFSETQ. The ends were cut back, 0 bases at V and 4 bases at J, with 8 bases in the middle. The CDR3 covers 14 residues. The CDR3 loop is CASSLDGGNQPQHF. The CDR3 nucleotides are TGCGCCAGCAGCTTGGACGGAGGGAATCAGCCCCAGCATTTT.

The J gene is TRBJ2-5, the V gene TRBV18, with 7 bases aligning to TRBD2. Germline lookup yields CDR1 KGHSH and CDR2 LQKENI. The CDR3 length is 14 residues. Losses at the gene ends were 3 bases for V and 5 bases for J; bases not matched to a gene: 6. For the CDR3, the DNA is TGTGCCAGCTCACCGACCGGGGGGTTGGAGACCCAGTACTTC. Protein: CASSPTGGLETQYF. Filled out from reference TRBV18 and TRBJ2-5, the complete variable domain reads NAGVMQNPRHLVRRRGQEARLRCSPMKGHSHVYWYRQLPEEGLKFMVYLQKENIIDESGMPKERFSAEFPKEGPSILRIQQVVRGDSAAYFCASSPTGGLETQYFGPGTRLLVL.

This clonotype showed up many times. The chain carries TRBV28 and TRBJ1-5; D possibly corresponds to TRBD1 (6 bases). This CDR3 spans 17 amino acids. Trimming pared 4 bases from V and 1 base from J, leaving 17 bases between. Germline V CDR1 and CDR2: MDHEN, SYDVKM. CDR3 sequence (DNA): TGTGCCAGCAGTTCTATTAGACGAGGGGGGAGCAATCAGCCCCAGCATTTT. It yields the protein CASSSIRRGGSNQPQHF.

This clonotype was found many times. The chain recombines TRBV7-3 with TRBJ1-1; D gene uncertain. Germline lookup yields CDR1 SGHTA and CDR2 FQGTGA. Trimming shortened V by 3 bases and J by 2 bases, and 13 bases separated the two germline ends. The CDR3 is 15 residues long. CDR3 in amino acids: CASSFRAGTNTEAFF. The CDR3 DNA sequence: TGTGCCAGCAGCTTCCGGGCGGGCACTAACACTGAAGCTTTCTTT. The entire variable domain, with the rest obtained from reference TRBV7-3 and TRBJ1-1, is as follows: GAGVSQTPSNKVTEKGKYVELRCDPISGHTALYWYRQSLGQGPEFLIYFQGTGAADDSGLPNDRFFAVRPEGSVSTLKIQRTERGDSAVYLCASSFRAGTNTEAFFGQGTRLTVV.

This clonotype appeared many times. The chain links TRBV11-2 to TRBJ2-1, with TRBD2 matching over 11 bases. Looked up from germline, CDR1 is SGHAT and CDR2 is FQNNGV. This CDR3 is built from 15 residues. Trimming took 6 bases from V and 7 from J; bases not matched to a gene: 8. Here the CDR3 reads CASSLAGGLWNEQFF. Here the CDR3 DNA reads TGTGCCAGCAGTCTAGCGGGGGGCCTGTGGAATGAGCAGTTCTTC.

This clonotype showed up just a few times. The V call is TRBV20-1, the J call TRBJ1-1; weak D call: TRBD1 (5 bases). Germline lookup yields CDR1 DFQATT and CDR2 SNEGSKA (reference sequence). CDR3 length: 16 amino acids. V lost 0 bases to trimming and J lost 4 bases, with 18 bases between them. CDR3 nucleotide sequence: TGCAGTGCTAGAGATCAGCAAGGGGCGCGGGGCACTGAAGCTTTCTTT. Amino acids: CSARDQQGARGTEAFF.

This clonotype was found many times. This chain uses TRBV7-9 with TRBJ1-3; D unresolved. The CDR3 contains 14 residues. Germline V gives CDR1 SEHNR, CDR2 FQNEAQ (reference sequence). The V end lost 8 bases, the J end lost 0 bases, and 11 bases lay between the germline ends. CDR3 in DNA: TGTGCCAGCGTCCCTGGGTACTCTGGAAACACCATATATTTT. Translation: CASVPGYSGNTIYF.